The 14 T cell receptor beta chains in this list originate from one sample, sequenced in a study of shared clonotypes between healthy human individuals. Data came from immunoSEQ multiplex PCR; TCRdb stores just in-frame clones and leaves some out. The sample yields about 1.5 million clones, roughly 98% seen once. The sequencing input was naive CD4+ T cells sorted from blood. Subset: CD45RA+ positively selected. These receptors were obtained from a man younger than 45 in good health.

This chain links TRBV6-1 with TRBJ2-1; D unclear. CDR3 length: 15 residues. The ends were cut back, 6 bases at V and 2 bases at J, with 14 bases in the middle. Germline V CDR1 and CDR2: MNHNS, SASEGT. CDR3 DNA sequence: TGTGCCAGCAGACAACAAAGGGTGGCCTACAATGAGCAGTTCTTC. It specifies CASRQQRVAYNEQFF.

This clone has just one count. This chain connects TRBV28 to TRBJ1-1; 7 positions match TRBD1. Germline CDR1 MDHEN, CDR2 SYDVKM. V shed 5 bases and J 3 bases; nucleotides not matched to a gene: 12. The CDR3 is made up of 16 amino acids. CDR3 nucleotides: TGTGCCAGCAGTCCCATACCCTACACAGGGGACACTGAAGCTTTCTTT. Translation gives CASSPIPYTGDTEAFF.

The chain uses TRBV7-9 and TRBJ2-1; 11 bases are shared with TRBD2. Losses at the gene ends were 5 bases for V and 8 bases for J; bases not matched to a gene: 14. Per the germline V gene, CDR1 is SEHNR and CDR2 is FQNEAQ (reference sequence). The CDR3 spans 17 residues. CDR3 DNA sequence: TGTGCCAGCAGCCCAAGCCCGGGACTAGCGGTTTTGGATGAGCAGTTCTTC. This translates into CASSPSPGLAVLDEQFF.

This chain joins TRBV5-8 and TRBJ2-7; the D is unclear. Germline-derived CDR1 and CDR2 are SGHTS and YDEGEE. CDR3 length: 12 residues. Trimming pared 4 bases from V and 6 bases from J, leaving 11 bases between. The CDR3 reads CASSHKSREQYF. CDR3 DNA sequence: TGTGCCAGCAGCCACAAAAGCCGCGAGCAGTACTTC. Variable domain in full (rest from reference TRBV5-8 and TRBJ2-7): EAGVTQSPTHLIKTRGQQATLRCSPISGHTSVYWYQQALGLGLQFLLWYDEGEERNRGNFPPRFSGRQFPNYSSELNVNALELEDSALYLCASSHKSREQYFGPGTRLTVT.

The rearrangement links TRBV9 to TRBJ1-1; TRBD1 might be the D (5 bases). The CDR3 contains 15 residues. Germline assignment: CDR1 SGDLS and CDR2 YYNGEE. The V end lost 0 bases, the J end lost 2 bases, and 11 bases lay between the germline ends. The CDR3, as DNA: TGTGCCAGCAGCGTAGCTTTTGGGGGAAACACTGAAGCTTTCTTT. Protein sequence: CASSVAFGGNTEAFF.

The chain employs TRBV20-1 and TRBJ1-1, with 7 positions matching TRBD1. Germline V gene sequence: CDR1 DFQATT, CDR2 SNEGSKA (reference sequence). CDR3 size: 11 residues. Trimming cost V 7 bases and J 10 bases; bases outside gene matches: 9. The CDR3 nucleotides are TGCAGTGTAGACAGGGATATTAGAGCTTTCTTT. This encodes CSVDRDIRAFF.

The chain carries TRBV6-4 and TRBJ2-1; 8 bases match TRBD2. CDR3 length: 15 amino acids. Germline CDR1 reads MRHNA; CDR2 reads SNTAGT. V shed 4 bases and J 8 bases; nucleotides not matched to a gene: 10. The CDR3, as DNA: TGTGCCAGCAGTGTAGAGGGGACTAGATCCTATGAGCAGTTCTTC. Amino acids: CASSVEGTRSYEQFF.

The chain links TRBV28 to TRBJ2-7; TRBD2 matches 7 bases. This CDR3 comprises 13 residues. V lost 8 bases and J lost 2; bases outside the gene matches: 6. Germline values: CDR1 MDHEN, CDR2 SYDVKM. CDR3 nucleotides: TGTGCCAGCCGAGGACTAGGTGCCTACGAGCAGTACTTC. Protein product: CASRGLGAYEQYF.

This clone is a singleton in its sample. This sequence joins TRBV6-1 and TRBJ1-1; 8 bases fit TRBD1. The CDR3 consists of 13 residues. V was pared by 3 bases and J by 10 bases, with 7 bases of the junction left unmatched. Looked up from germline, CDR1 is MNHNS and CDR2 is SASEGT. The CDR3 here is CASSEDREFSAFF. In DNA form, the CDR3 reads TGTGCCAGCAGTGAGGACAGGGAATTTTCAGCTTTCTTT.

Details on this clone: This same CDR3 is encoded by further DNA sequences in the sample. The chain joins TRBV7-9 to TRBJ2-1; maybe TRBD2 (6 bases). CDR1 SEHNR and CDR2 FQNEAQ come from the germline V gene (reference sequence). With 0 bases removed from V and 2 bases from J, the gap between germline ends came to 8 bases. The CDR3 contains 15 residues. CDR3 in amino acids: CASSLAGGTYNEQFF. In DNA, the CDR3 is TGTGCCAGCAGCTTAGCGGGAGGCACCTACAATGAGCAGTTCTTC.

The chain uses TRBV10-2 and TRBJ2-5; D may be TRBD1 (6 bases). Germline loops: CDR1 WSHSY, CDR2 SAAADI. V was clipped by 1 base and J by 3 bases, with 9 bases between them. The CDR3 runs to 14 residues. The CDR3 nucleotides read TGCGCCAGCAGTGAGTTGGGGGCTGAAGAGACCCAGTACTTC. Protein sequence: CASSELGAEETQYF.

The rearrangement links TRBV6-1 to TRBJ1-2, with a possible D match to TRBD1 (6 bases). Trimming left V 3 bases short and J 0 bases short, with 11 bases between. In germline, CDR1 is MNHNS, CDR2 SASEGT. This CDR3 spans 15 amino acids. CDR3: CASSEEAGANYGYTF. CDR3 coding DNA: TGTGCCAGCAGTGAGGAGGCAGGGGCTAACTATGGCTACACCTTC.

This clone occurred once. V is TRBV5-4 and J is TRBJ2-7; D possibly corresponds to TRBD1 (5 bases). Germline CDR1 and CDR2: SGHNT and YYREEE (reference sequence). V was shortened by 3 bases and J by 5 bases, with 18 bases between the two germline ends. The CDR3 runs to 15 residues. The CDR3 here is CASSSPLGVKDEQYF. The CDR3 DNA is TGTGCCAGCAGCTCACCGCTAGGGGTTAAGGACGAGCAGTACTTC.

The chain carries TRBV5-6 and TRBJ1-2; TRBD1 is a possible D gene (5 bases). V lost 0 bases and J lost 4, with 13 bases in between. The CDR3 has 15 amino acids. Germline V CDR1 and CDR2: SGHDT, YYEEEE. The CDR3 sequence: CASSLAGGIGYGYTF. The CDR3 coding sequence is TGTGCCAGCAGCTTGGCCGGGGGTATTGGCTATGGCTACACCTTC.